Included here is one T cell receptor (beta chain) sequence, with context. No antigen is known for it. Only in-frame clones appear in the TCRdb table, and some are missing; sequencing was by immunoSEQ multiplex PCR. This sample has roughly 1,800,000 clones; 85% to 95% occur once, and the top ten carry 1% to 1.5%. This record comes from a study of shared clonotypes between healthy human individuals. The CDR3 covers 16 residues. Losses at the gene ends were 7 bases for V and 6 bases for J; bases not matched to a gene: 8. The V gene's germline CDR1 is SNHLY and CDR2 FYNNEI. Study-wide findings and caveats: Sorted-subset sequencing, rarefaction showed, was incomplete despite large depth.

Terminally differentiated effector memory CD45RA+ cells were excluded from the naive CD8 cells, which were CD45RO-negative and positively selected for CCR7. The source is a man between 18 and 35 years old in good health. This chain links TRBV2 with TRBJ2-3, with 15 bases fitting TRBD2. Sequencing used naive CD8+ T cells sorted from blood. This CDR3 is CASTGLAGGLRDTQYF. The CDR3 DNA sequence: TGTGCCAGCACGGGACTAGCGGGGGGTCTTCGGGATACGCAGTATTTT.